The rows below give T cell receptor beta chains drawn from one sample of a study of T cell responses to AZD1222 COVID-19 vaccine. TCRdb's copy holds only in-frame clones and misses some; the assay was immunoSEQ multiplex PCR. The profile shows some 96,000 clones, almost 90% of them singletons. Sequencing was performed on peripheral blood, taken 28 days after the second AZD1222 dose. These receptors came from an adult who received the AZD1222 COVID-19 vaccine. The CDR3 runs from the conserved cysteine through the conserved F or W. Not every row has a clone size; where given, it reads once, few, many or a size class.

v_call	j_call	clone_size	cdr3_aa
TRBV5-4	TRBJ2-1	few	CASSRGAGVFDEQFF
TRBV9	TRBJ2-7	.	CASSTTGNGYEQYF
TRBV11-2	TRBJ1-5	.	CASSPRRQGAHNQPQHF
TRBV9	TRBJ2-1	.	CASSVASSGGHEQFF
TRBV12-3/TRBV12-4	TRBJ1-1	.	CASSFGGNTEAFF
TRBV11-2	TRBJ1-1	.	CASSLWGVANTEAFF
TRBV5-1	TRBJ1-3	.	CASSFRDSSGNTIYF
TRBV6-7	TRBJ1-6	.	CASSYSRTGGSPLHF
TRBV5-1	TRBJ2-3	.	CASSPPGQGLADTQYF
TRBV5-1	TRBJ2-3	few	CASSPGDTYTDTQYF
TRBV14	TRBJ2-3	.	CASSQGANSHTDTQYF
TRBV7-8	TRBJ1-2	.	CASSFRTGQGSYGYTF
TRBV5-4	TRBJ2-7	few	CASSLGTGFSYEQYF
TRBV18	TRBJ2-3	.	CASSPPSGITDTQYF
TRBV10-3	TRBJ2-3	.	CAIRGDAASSDTQYF
TRBV6-2/TRBV6-3	TRBJ2-7	.	CASSYSGSYEQYF
TRBV28	TRBJ2-2	.	CATKGLGAARTGELFF
TRBV12-3/TRBV12-4	TRBJ1-5	.	CASSLATDQPQHF
TRBV7-3	TRBJ2-6	.	CASSWDSSGANVLTF
TRBV11-3	TRBJ2-2	.	CASSLAGTSEGGELFF
TRBV2	TRBJ1-3	.	CASSEAGRDTIYF
TRBV19	TRBJ1-5	many	CASSTGQGAGQPQHF
TRBV13	TRBJ1-1	.	CASSLGLLLDRGNTEAFF
TRBV6-6	TRBJ1-2	.	CASSPSTIPGQGIGGYTF
TRBV5-1	TRBJ2-7	.	CASTPYGAYEQYF
TRBV29-1	TRBJ1-5	once	CSVKIGTGDYQPQHF
TRBV10-3	TRBJ2-2	.	CAISATSGNTGELFF
TRBV7-9	TRBJ1-1	once	CASSLWRSAEAFF
TRBV5-1	TRBJ2-5	.	CASGTSETQYF